The source of this T cell receptor (beta chain) is a study of T-cell memory formation after mild COVID-19. Study-level results: Among clones peaking at day 37 in the second wave, SARS-CoV-2 specificity remained unconfirmed. The main location of contracting CD4+ clones was CM and EM, and that of contracting CD8+ clones was EMRA.

Notes on this clonotype: The antigen remains undetermined.

TCRdb passed the 5' RACE reads through MiXCR, listing each CDR3 protein once. The data hold roughly 200,000 distinct CDR3 sequences, with about a sixth observed a single time. The receptor's source is an adult woman who had mild COVID-19 (a few samples of this study predate the infection). Cell type and time point are not known. The sample taken for sequencing was PBMCs or a T cell subset sorted from them (not recorded which).

The DNA for the CDR3 is TGCGCCAGCAGCTGGGAACCCACCGGGGAGCTGTTTTTT. As protein: CASSWEPTGELFF. The V and J genes are TRBV5-1 and TRBJ2-2; D is undetermined. Trimming pared 3 bases from V and 4 bases from J, leaving 7 bases between. The CDR3 spans 13 residues. Germline V gene sequence: CDR1 SGHRS, CDR2 YFSETQ.